The 17 T cell receptor beta chains in this list originate from one sample, sequenced in a study of T cell repertoires in ileal Crohn's disease. The method was immunoSEQ multiplex PCR; TCRdb's version includes in-frame clones alone and lacks a portion of them. In the table there are about 12,000 clones, just over 75% of which are singletons. The sequencing input was ileal tissue. The receptors originated from an adult with Crohn's disease.

The J gene is TRBJ1-4, the V gene TRBV2; D ambiguous. CDR3 length: 13 amino acids. Germline V gene lookup returns CDR1 SNHLY and CDR2 FYNNEI. With 5 bases removed from V and 0 bases from J, the gap between germline ends came to 4 bases. Here the CDR3 DNA reads TGTGCCAGCAGTCGGTCAACTAATGAAAAACTGTTTTTT. Its translation: CASSRSTNEKLFF.

The rearrangement uses TRBV4-1 and TRBJ2-2; 7 nucleotides agree with TRBD1. The germline V gene has CDR1 MGHRA and CDR2 YSYEKL. The length of the CDR3 is 16 residues. Trimming took 0 bases from V and 1 from J; bases not matched to a gene: 2. In DNA form, the CDR3 reads TGCGCCAGCAGCCAAGATCCAGGGGGGAACACCGGGGAGCTGTTTTTT. This encodes CASSQDPGGNTGELFF.

The rearrangement uses TRBV2 and TRBJ2-7; D is uncertain. V was trimmed by 2 bases and J by 3 bases, leaving 5 bases between them. Germline CDR1 is SNHLY and CDR2 is FYNNEI. The CDR3 consists of 12 residues. CDR3 protein: CASSEPFYEQYF. For the CDR3, the DNA is TGTGCCAGCAGTGAACCATTCTACGAGCAGTACTTC.

This clone was seen more than once but under ten times. The chain links TRBV6-5 to TRBJ1-5; TRBD1 is a possible D gene (5 bases). Germline assignment: CDR1 MNHEY and CDR2 SVGAGI. The V end lost 2 bases, the J end lost 9 bases, and 14 bases lay between the germline ends. This CDR3 region has 14 residues. CDR3 nucleotides: TGTGCCAGCAGTTACGGGCAGGGCGGGAGGCCCCAGCATTTT. Its protein product is CASSYGQGGRPQHF.

V is TRBV6-5 and J is TRBJ2-1, with 8 bases lining up with TRBD2. V gave up 3 bases and J gave up 7 bases; unmatched junction bases: 8. The CDR3 runs 15 residues. Germline values: CDR1 MNHEY, CDR2 SVGAGI. This CDR3 is CASSYLSGSRNEQFF. CDR3 nucleotide sequence: TGTGCCAGCAGTTATCTAAGCGGGAGTAGGAATGAGCAGTTCTTC.

The V call is TRBV11-2, the J call TRBJ1-2, with a tentative D call TRBD1 (6 bases). The CDR3 is 15 residues long. Germline-derived CDR1 and CDR2 are SGHAT and FQNNGV. V lost 0 bases and J 6 bases, leaving 14 bases between the germline ends. CDR3 protein: CASSLEAGQGNGYTF. In nucleotides, the CDR3 is TGTGCCAGCAGCTTAGAAGCGGGGCAGGGGAATGGCTACACCTTC.

The rearrangement links TRBV10-1 to TRBJ2-1; 8 nucleotides match TRBD2. J gave up 5 bases and V 3 bases, and 9 bases lay outside the gene matches. This CDR3 has 16 amino acids. Per the germline V gene, CDR1 is WNHNN and CDR2 is SYGVQD (reference sequence). For the CDR3, the DNA is TGCGCCAGCAGTGACGGCGGAGCGGGAGTGGACAATGAGCAGTTCTTC. Translation gives CASSDGGAGVDNEQFF.

This clone showed up just once. The genes are TRBV28 and TRBJ2-7, with 7 bases aligning to TRBD2. Germline CDR1 and CDR2: MDHEN and SYDVKM. There are 14 residues in the CDR3. The V and J ends lost 7 bases and 3 bases, in that order; junction bases with no gene match: 9. Written as DNA, the CDR3 is TGTGCCAGCAACATGGGAGGGGCGAGCTACGAGCAGTACTTC. Its protein product is CASNMGGASYEQYF.

This chain links TRBV5-6 with TRBJ2-1; TRBD2 might be the D (5 bases). This CDR3 spans 14 amino acids. Trimming shortened V by 1 base and J by 5 bases, and 10 bases separated the two germline ends. Germline-derived CDR1 and CDR2 are SGHDT and YYEEEE. The CDR3 sequence is CASSLLAPNNEQFF. The CDR3, as DNA: TGTGCCAGCAGCTTGCTAGCTCCGAACAATGAGCAGTTCTTC. The whole variable domain, filled in from reference TRBV5-6 and TRBJ2-1, reads DAGVTQSPTHLIKTRGQQVTLRCSPKSGHDTVSWYQQALGQGPQFIFQYYEEEERQRGNFPDRFSGHQFPNYSSELNVNALLLGDSALYLCASSLLAPNNEQFFGPGTRLTVL.

This clone was picked up one time. V gene TRBV7-2 combines with J gene TRBJ2-7; 8 nucleotides match TRBD1. With V trimmed by 5 bases and J by 7 bases, 10 bases remained unmatched. CDR1 and CDR2 from the germline V gene are SGHTA and FQGNSA. The CDR3 has 14 residues. The CDR3 is CASSPTGGPGEQYF. The DNA for the CDR3 is TGTGCCAGCAGCCCAACAGGGGGGCCTGGTGAGCAGTACTTC.

A single count supports this clone. Here the CDR3 reads CASSLGGTGGTYGYTF. CDR3 in DNA: TGTGCCAGCAGCCTCGGGGGCACGGGAGGCACCTATGGCTACACCTTC. J is TRBJ1-2 and V is TRBV5-6; possible D gene TRBD1, 6 bases. The CDR3 contains 16 residues. V was pared by 4 bases and J by 4 bases, with 20 bases between. Germline assignment: CDR1 SGHDT and CDR2 YYEEEE.

This clone was found a few times. The chain carries TRBV28 and TRBJ2-7; 14 bases agree with TRBD2. The CDR3 runs to 15 residues. CDR1 is MDHEN, CDR2 SYDVKM, per germline. Trimming took 6 bases from V and 6 from J; bases not matched to a gene: 7. The CDR3 loop reads CASRRLAGGVSEQYF. The DNA of the CDR3 is TGTGCCAGCAGAAGACTAGCGGGGGGGGTGAGCGAGCAGTACTTC. Full variable domain (outside the CDR3, taken from reference TRBV28 and TRBJ2-7): DVKVTQSSRYLVKRTGEKVFLECVQDMDHENMFWYRQDPGLGLRLIYFSYDVKMKEKGDIPEGYSVSREKKERFSLILESASTNQTSMYLCASRRLAGGVSEQYFGPGTRLTVT.

The chain recombines TRBV18 with TRBJ1-1; D is unclear. CDR1 is KGHSH and CDR2 is LQKENI in the germline V gene. This CDR3 spans 14 amino acids. The V and J ends lost 5 bases and 1 base respectively, with 11 bases between them. The CDR3 loop reads CASSVYAQNTEAFF. The CDR3 DNA follows: TGTGCCAGCTCAGTTTACGCACAGAACACTGAAGCTTTCTTT.

This clone occurred a few times. J is TRBJ1-5 and V is TRBV6-1, with 11 bases lining up with TRBD1. From germline, CDR1 is MNHNS and CDR2 SASEGT. Trimming cost V 4 bases and J 0 bases; bases outside gene matches: 8. This CDR3 is 18 amino acids long. CDR3 protein: CASSGGGQGGFSNQPQHF. In DNA form, the CDR3 reads TGTGCCAGCAGTGGGGGGGGACAGGGGGGATTTAGCAATCAGCCCCAGCATTTT.

The V gene is TRBV4-2, the J gene TRBJ1-5; D gene uncertain. Germline V gene data show CDR1 as LGHNA and CDR2 as YNFKEQ. This CDR3 region has 16 residues. V was trimmed by 2 bases and J by 6 bases, leaving 17 bases between them. CDR3 in amino acids: CASSQNIDTARQPQHF. DNA for the CDR3: TGTGCCAGCAGCCAAAATATCGACACCGCCCGTCAGCCCCAGCATTTT.

This chain joins TRBV4-1 and TRBJ2-7; TRBD2 matches at 11 bases. V lost 4 bases to trimming and J lost 6 bases; unmatched junction nucleotides: 5. There are 14 residues in the CDR3. CDR1 is MGHRA, CDR2 YSYEKL, per germline. The CDR3 reads CASSRTSGSREQYF. The CDR3 DNA sequence: TGCGCCAGCAGCCGTACTAGCGGGAGTCGCGAGCAGTACTTC.

CDR3 residues: CSVETGSGQPQHF. In nucleotides, the CDR3 is TGCAGCGTTGAAACGGGGTCGGGTCAGCCCCAGCATTTT. The chain links TRBV29-1 to TRBJ1-5; no clear D gene. This CDR3 is 13 amino acids long. V was clipped by 2 bases and J by 6 bases, with 11 bases between them. Germline assignment: CDR1 SQVTM and CDR2 ANQGSEA.